Reported below is one T cell receptor (beta chain). The antigen is not known. The sample belongs to a study of cytomegalovirus exposure and HLA in healthy donors. Study-level points and caveats: Among immune exposure information, only CMV serostatus was available.

Primers for the PCR totalled 60 Vbeta and 13 Jbeta. Sequencing was performed with immunoSEQ multiplex PCR; in TCRdb, only in-frame clones are kept and a portion is missing. The table includes about 100,000 clones, approximately 77% detected once. In germline, CDR1 is MGHRA, CDR2 YSYEKL. CDR3 length: 14 residues. Trimming removed 3 bases at V and 2 bases at J, with 11 bases between. Sequenced input: PBMCs. This sequence was found in a male donor in good health and CMV-seropositive. J is TRBJ2-7 and V is TRBV4-1; maybe TRBD1 (5 bases). The CDR3 bases are TGCGCCAGCAGCCACTACAGGTCCCCCTACGAGCAGTACTTC. This translates into CASSHYRSPYEQYF.